This paragraph covers one T cell receptor (beta chain) sequence. Its specificity is not known. CDR1 MNHEY and CDR2 SVGEGT come from the germline V gene. The length of the CDR3 is 15 residues. The ends lost 6 bases at V and 7 bases at J; junction bases unmatched: 11. This entry comes from a study of T cell repertoires in cytomegalovirus infection. Study-level information: Well-studied HLA-B-restricted CMV epitopes were used in the study alongside recently identified HLA-C-restricted ones. Study-wide results and limits: Cumulative frequency (of public TCR beta family members) identified carriers of CMV plus the relevant HLA. HLA-C-restricted CMV-specific TCR beta clonotypes prevailed in the ex vivo response.

From the reads, TCRdb called clonotypes with MiXCR, one entry per CDR3 protein. The table records hundreds of thousands of distinct CDR3 sequences, around a third of them present only once. The origin of this receptor is a human donor in good health (CMV status not recorded). Some clones in this sample may be carry-over from other donors' samples. This specimen was cultured PBMCs, taken from culture after CMV antigen stimulation. This chain joins TRBV6-2 or TRBV6-3 and TRBJ1-5; TRBD1 agrees at 8 bases. CDR3 sequence (DNA): TGTGCCAGCAGCCTCCGGGACAGGTCTAACCAGCCCCAGCATTTT. This translates into CASSLRDRSNQPQHF.